This paragraph reports one T cell receptor (beta chain). Assay version v3.0 of immunoSEQ was used, and it was run at survey level. Here immunoSEQ multiplex PCR was the method, and the copy in TCRdb shows in-frame clones only, minus some. The sample yields 30,000 to 40,000 clones, approximately 86% seen once. Germline V CDR1 and CDR2: SGDLS, YYNGEE. The CDR3 has 16 amino acids. The trim removed 3 bases at V and 4 bases at J, leaving 4 bases unmatched. The data originate from a study of long-term antiretroviral therapy in people with HIV. About the research overall: The oldest samples precede the 2015 immediate-ART recommendation by about a decade.

The rearrangement joins TRBV9 to TRBJ2-1; 13 bases map to TRBD2. The sample was unsorted PBMCs, taken just before starting antiretroviral therapy. The sequence came from a young woman with HIV. CDR3 region: CASSEMGLAGYNEQFF. CDR3 nucleotide sequence: TGTGCCAGCAGCGAGATGGGACTAGCGGGATACAATGAGCAGTTCTTC.